Shown below are 4 T cell receptor beta chains from a single sample sequenced in a study of shared clonotypes between healthy human individuals. Terminally differentiated effector memory CD45RA+ cells were excluded from the naive CD8 cells, which were CD45RO-negative and positively selected for CCR7. TCRdb's copy holds only in-frame clones and misses some; the assay was immunoSEQ multiplex PCR. The sample lists millions of clones; approximately 94% were seen once. Sequences were obtained from naive CD8+ T cells sorted from blood. These receptors were obtained from a man between 18 and 29 years old in good health.

CDR3: CASSSRRREGNTGELFF. CDR3 DNA sequence: TGTGCCAGCAGCTCCCGGAGGAGGGAGGGAAACACCGGGGAGCTGTTTTTT. The chain is built from TRBV5-8 and TRBJ2-2; 7 positions agree with TRBD2. The CDR3 spans 17 residues. The germline V gene encodes CDR1 SGHTS and CDR2 YDEGEE. Trimming removed 3 bases from V and 2 bases from J; junction bases left unmatched: 10.

The chain recombines TRBV13 with TRBJ1-3; no firm D call. This CDR3 has 13 amino acids. The ends were cut back, 3 bases at V and 3 bases at J, with 6 bases in the middle. The germline V gene has CDR1 PRHDT and CDR2 FYEKMQ (reference sequence). DNA for the CDR3: TGTGCCAGCAGCTTTGGAGGTGGAAACACCATATATTTT. It encodes CASSFGGGNTIYF.

The V gene is TRBV5-1, the J gene TRBJ2-7, with TRBD1 identical over 7 bases. The CDR3 extends over 15 amino acids. CDR1 and CDR2 (germline): SGHRS, YFSETQ. The J segment lost 4 bases and the V segment lost 1 base, leaving 8 bases of the junction unmatched. The CDR3 loop is CASSLFPDRSYEQYF. In nucleotides, the CDR3 is TGCGCCAGCAGCTTGTTCCCGGACAGGTCTTACGAGCAGTACTTC.

The chain has TRBV5-6 and TRBJ2-7; D possibly corresponds to TRBD1 (5 bases). V gave up 4 bases and J gave up 2 bases, with 16 bases separating them. The germline gives CDR1 SGHDT, CDR2 YYEEEE. CDR3 size: 15 residues. The CDR3 reads CASSGPGSSPYEQYF. The CDR3 DNA follows: TGTGCCAGCAGCGGTCCAGGGTCCTCTCCCTACGAGCAGTACTTC.